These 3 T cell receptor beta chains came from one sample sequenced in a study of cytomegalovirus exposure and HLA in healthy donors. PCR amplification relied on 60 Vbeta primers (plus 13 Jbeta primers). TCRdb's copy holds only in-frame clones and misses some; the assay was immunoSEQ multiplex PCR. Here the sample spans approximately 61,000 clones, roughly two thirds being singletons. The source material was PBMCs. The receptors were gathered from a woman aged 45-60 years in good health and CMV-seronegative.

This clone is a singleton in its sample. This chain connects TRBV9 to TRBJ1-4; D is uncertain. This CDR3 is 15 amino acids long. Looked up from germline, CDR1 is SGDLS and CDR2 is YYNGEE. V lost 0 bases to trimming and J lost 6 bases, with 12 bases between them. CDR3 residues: CASSVAEGRDEKLFF. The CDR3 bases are TGTGCCAGCAGCGTAGCGGAGGGTAGGGATGAAAAACTGTTTTTT.

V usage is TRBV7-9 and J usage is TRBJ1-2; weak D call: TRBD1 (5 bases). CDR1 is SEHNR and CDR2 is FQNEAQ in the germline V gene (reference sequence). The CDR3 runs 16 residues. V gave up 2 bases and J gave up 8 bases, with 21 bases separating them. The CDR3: CASSLRGGALEPGYTF. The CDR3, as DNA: TGTGCCAGCAGCTTAAGAGGAGGGGCCCTGGAGCCCGGCTACACCTTC.

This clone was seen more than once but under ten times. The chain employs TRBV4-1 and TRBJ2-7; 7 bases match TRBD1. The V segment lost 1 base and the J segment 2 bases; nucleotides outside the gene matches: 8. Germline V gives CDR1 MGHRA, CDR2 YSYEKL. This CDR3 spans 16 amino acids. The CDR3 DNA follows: TGCGCCAGCAGCCAAGCGGACATGGGACAGACCTACGAGCAGTACTTC. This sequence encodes CASSQADMGQTYEQYF.